These 21 T cell receptor beta chains share one sample of origin, sequenced in a study of blood T cell repertoires in COVID-19. Sequenced by immunoSEQ multiplex PCR; TCRdb stores in-frame clones only, minus some. Seen here are some 330,000 clones, about nine tenths observed once, and the top ten hold about 4.2%. Sequenced input: PBMCs or T cells enriched from blood (not recorded which). The receptors originated from a man aged 30-40 years who had recovered from COVID-19.

On this clone: The sample contains more than one DNA sequence encoding this CDR3. The chain has TRBV7-9 and TRBJ2-5; D ambiguous. This CDR3 region has 11 residues. CDR1 is SEHNR, CDR2 FQNEAQ, per germline (reference sequence). Deletions cut 2 bases from V and 5 bases from J, with 3 bases between. The CDR3 reads CASSLQETQYF. The CDR3, as DNA: TGTGCCAGCAGCTTACAGGAGACCCAGTACTTC.

The V and J genes are TRBV6-5 and TRBJ2-7; the match to TRBD1 covers 9 bases. There are 15 residues in the CDR3. V lost 5 bases to trimming and J lost 2 bases; unmatched junction nucleotides: 7. Germline V lookup: CDR1 MNHEY, CDR2 SVGAGI. The CDR3 loop is CASSLFGTGPYEQYF. The CDR3 DNA reads as TGTGCCAGCAGTCTCTTCGGGACAGGGCCCTACGAGCAGTACTTC.

V usage is TRBV5-1 and J usage is TRBJ1-3; possibly TRBD1 for D (6 bases). Germline lookup yields CDR1 SGHRS and CDR2 YFSETQ. The CDR3 length is 17 residues. V was trimmed by 4 bases and J by 0 bases, leaving 17 bases between them. CDR3 residues: CASSRADSGSSGNTIYF. The CDR3 DNA follows: TGCGCCAGCAGCAGGGCGGACAGCGGGAGCTCTGGAAACACCATATATTTT.

The chain links TRBV10-3 to TRBJ2-1, with a tentative D call TRBD1 (5 bases). The length of the CDR3 is 13 residues. Germline V gives CDR1 ENHRY, CDR2 SYGVKD. V shed 6 bases and J shed 0 bases, with 6 bases lying between them. The DNA for the CDR3 is TGTGCCATCAGGACAGACTCCTACAATGAGCAGTTCTTC. Residues: CAIRTDSYNEQFF.

The V and J genes are TRBV2 and TRBJ1-6, with TRBD1 identical over 7 bases. Trimming removed 5 bases from V and 11 bases from J; junction bases left unmatched: 6. The CDR3 consists of 13 residues. The germline gives CDR1 SNHLY, CDR2 FYNNEI. The CDR3 here is CASSPGQRTPLHF. CDR3 nucleotides: TGTGCCAGCAGTCCGGGACAGCGAACACCCCTCCACTTT.

This clone has a handful of counts. J is TRBJ2-2 and V is TRBV3-1 (or the pseudogene TRBV3-2); a possible D gene is TRBD2 (5 bases). Germline V gene data show CDR1 as LGHDT and CDR2 as YNNKEL (reference sequence). Trimming shortened V by 1 base and J by 7 bases, and 7 bases separated the two germline ends. There are 13 residues in the CDR3. CDR3 coding DNA: TGTGCCAGCAGCCAAGCGGGGATCGGGGAGCTGTTTTTT. Its protein is CASSQAGIGELFF.

The chain employs TRBV6-5 and TRBJ2-1, with 7 bases identical to TRBD2. Trimming removed 6 bases from V and 2 bases from J; junction bases left unmatched: 7. Germline V gene data show CDR1 as MNHEY and CDR2 as SVGAGI. There are 15 residues in the CDR3. This CDR3 is CASRRSSGAYNEQFF. Here the CDR3 DNA reads TGTGCCAGCAGACGATCGAGCGGGGCCTACAATGAGCAGTTCTTC.

The rearrangement uses TRBV27 and TRBJ2-1; 11 bases agree with TRBD2. Trimming took 5 bases from V and 8 from J; bases not matched to a gene: 11. This CDR3 is 16 amino acids long. Germline lookup yields CDR1 MNHEY and CDR2 SMNVEV (reference sequence). The CDR3 DNA follows: TGTGCCAGCAGTGCCGCATTAGCGGGGGGGCCTGATGAGCAGTTCTTC. Translating it yields CASSAALAGGPDEQFF.

J is TRBJ2-1 and V is TRBV24-1; possibly TRBD2 for D (6 bases). Trimming stripped 5 bases from V and 1 base from J, with 14 bases between. The CDR3 has 16 amino acids. CDR1 and CDR2 from the germline V gene are KGHDR and SFDVKD. Here the CDR3 reads CATSVKRAGSYNEQFF. CDR3 bases: TGTGCCACCAGTGTGAAAAGGGCGGGGTCCTACAATGAGCAGTTCTTC.

The chain links TRBV9 to TRBJ1-5; 7 bases line up with TRBD1. The CDR3 is 13 amino acids. CDR1 is SGDLS, CDR2 YYNGEE, per germline. Trimming took 4 bases from V and 7 from J; bases not matched to a gene: 5. The CDR3 reads CASSPQGEQPQHF. The CDR3 nucleotides are TGTGCCAGCAGCCCGCAGGGGGAACAGCCCCAGCATTTT. The entire variable domain, with the rest obtained from reference TRBV9 and TRBJ1-5, is as follows: DSGVTQTPKHLITATGQRVTLRCSPRSGDLSVYWYQQSLDQGLQFLIQYYNGEERAKGNILERFSAQQFPDLHSELNLSSLELGDSALYFCASSPQGEQPQHFGDGTRLSIL.

The chain uses TRBV28 and TRBJ1-3; 9 nucleotides line up with TRBD1. V shed 2 bases, J shed 0 bases, and the junction held 2 bases outside the gene matches. Germline-derived CDR1 and CDR2 are MDHEN and SYDVKM. The CDR3 loop spans 16 amino acids. The CDR3 DNA is TGTGCCAGCAGTTTAGACAGGGGGTACTCTGGAAACACCATATATTTT. Translated, it gives CASSLDRGYSGNTIYF.

V usage is TRBV6-5 and J usage is TRBJ2-3; no clear D gene. Per the germline V gene, CDR1 is MNHEY and CDR2 is SVGAGI. Trimming shortened V by 4 bases and J by 2 bases, and 7 bases separated the two germline ends. The CDR3 sequence is 13 residues long. In nucleotides, the CDR3 is TGTGCCAGCAGTTTTAGCTACACAGATACGCAGTATTTT. Protein product: CASSFSYTDTQYF.

The V and J genes are TRBV5-1 and TRBJ2-1; 10 bases line up with TRBD2. The ends lost 2 bases at V and 7 bases at J; junction bases unmatched: 9. This CDR3 is built from 16 residues. The germline V gene encodes CDR1 SGHRS and CDR2 YFSETQ. The CDR3 nucleotides read TGCGCCAGCAGCTTTATGCTAGCGGGAGATTTTAATGAGCAGTTCTTC. This sequence encodes CASSFMLAGDFNEQFF.

This clone was recorded at least ten times. The genes are TRBV10-3 and TRBJ1-4, with D maybe TRBD1 (6 bases). V was shortened by 0 bases and J by 4 bases, with 15 bases between the two germline ends. The germline gives CDR1 ENHRY, CDR2 SYGVKD. CDR3 length: 17 residues. Here the CDR3 DNA reads TGTGCCATCAGTGAGTCGTCCAGGGGCCTAATTAATGAAAAACTGTTTTTT. Protein: CAISESSRGLINEKLFF.

V usage is TRBV28 and J usage is TRBJ1-1; maybe TRBD1 (6 bases). CDR1 is MDHEN and CDR2 is SYDVKM in the germline V gene. This CDR3 is built from 16 residues. Trimming removed 3 bases from V and 0 bases from J, with 14 bases in between. CDR3 sequence reads: CASSFRGQPLNTEAFF. CDR3 in DNA: TGTGCCAGCAGTTTCCGGGGACAACCCCTGAACACTGAAGCTTTCTTT.

Regarding this clone: One junction end disagrees with the germline gene, perhaps due to a read error. The genes are TRBV3-1 (or the pseudogene TRBV3-2) and TRBJ1-2, with 8 bases fitting TRBD1. Germline CDR1 and CDR2: LGHDT and YNNKEL (reference sequence). The CDR3 runs to 13 residues. CDR3 region: CASSPGTGGRATF. CDR3 nucleotide sequence: TGTGCCAGCAGCCCCGGGACAGGCGGCAGGGCCACTTTC.

This chain links TRBV7-9 with TRBJ2-3; 10 bases are a match to TRBD2. V dropped 3 bases and J dropped 4; count of bases not matched to a gene: 7. CDR1 and CDR2 from the germline V gene are SEHNR and FQNEAQ (reference sequence). CDR3 length equals 16 residues. The CDR3 loop reads CASSFGLAGAADTQYF. For the CDR3, the DNA is TGTGCCAGCAGCTTTGGTCTAGCGGGAGCGGCAGATACGCAGTATTTT.

J is TRBJ2-1 and V is TRBV5-1; 9 bases match TRBD1. This CDR3 spans 14 amino acids. J was trimmed by 4 bases and V by 2 bases; bases with no gene match: 1. The germline CDR1 and CDR2 sequences are SGHRS and YFSETQ. CDR3 nucleotides: TGCGCCAGCAGCTTCGGGACAGGGTACAATGAGCAGTTCTTC. This gives the protein CASSFGTGYNEQFF.

The rearrangement links TRBV21-1 to TRBJ1-1. TRBV21-1 is described as a pseudogene. This CDR3 is 16 amino acids long. CDR3 sequence (DNA): TGTGCCAGCAGCAAACCCGCGGCAGCCCCGAACACTGAAGCTTTCTTT. This codes for CASSKPAAAPNTEAFF.

The V and J genes are TRBV5-1 and TRBJ2-1, with TRBD1 as a possible D gene (7 bases). CDR3 length equals 16 residues. From germline, CDR1 is SGHRS and CDR2 YFSETQ. The V end was cut by 8 bases, the J end by 7 bases, with 25 bases between. The CDR3 spells CARPEGAGTQRNEQFF. CDR3 bases: TGCGCCAGGCCCGAGGGGGCGGGAACCCAGAGGAATGAGCAGTTCTTC.

The CDR3 DNA is TGTGCCAGCAAGGGGGGGCAGATTGATCAGCCCCAGCATTTT. Residues: CASKGGQIDQPQHF. This chain joins TRBV2 and TRBJ1-5; D is possibly TRBD1 (6 bases). The ends were cut back, 7 bases at V and 5 bases at J, with 15 bases in the middle. Germline values: CDR1 SNHLY, CDR2 FYNNEI. The CDR3 covers 14 residues. Filled out from reference TRBV2 and TRBJ1-5, the complete variable domain reads EPEVTQTPSHQVTQMGQEVILRCVPISNHLYFYWYRQILGQKVEFLVSFYNNEISEKSEIFDDQFSVERPDGSNFTLKIRSTKLEDSAMYFCASKGGQIDQPQHFGDGTRLSIL.